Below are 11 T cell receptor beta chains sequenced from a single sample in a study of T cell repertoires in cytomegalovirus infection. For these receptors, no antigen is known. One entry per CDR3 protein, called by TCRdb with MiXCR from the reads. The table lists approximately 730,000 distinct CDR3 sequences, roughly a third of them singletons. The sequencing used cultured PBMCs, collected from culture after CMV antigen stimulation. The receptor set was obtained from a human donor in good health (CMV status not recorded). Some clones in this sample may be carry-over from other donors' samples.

This CDR3 is CASRRDGSPYGEQFF. The CDR3 region has the DNA TGTGCCAGCAGGAGGGACGGATCGCCCTATGGTGAGCAGTTCTTC. The rearrangement uses TRBV12-3 or TRBV12-4 and TRBJ2-1; D possibly matches TRBD1 or TRBD2 (5 bases each). The ends were cut back, 6 bases at V and 9 bases at J, with 21 bases in the middle. The CDR3 extends over 15 amino acids.

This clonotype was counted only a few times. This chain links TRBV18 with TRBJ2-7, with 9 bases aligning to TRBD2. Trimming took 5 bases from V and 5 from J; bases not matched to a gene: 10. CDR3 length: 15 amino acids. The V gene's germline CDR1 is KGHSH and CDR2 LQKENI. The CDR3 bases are TGTGCCAGCTCAGGAGATAGCGGGAGAGGTGACGAGCAGTACTTC. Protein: CASSGDSGRGDEQYF.

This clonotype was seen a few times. This CDR3 is CSARLGSGYTF. DNA for the CDR3: TGCAGTGCTAGGTTGGGTAGTGGCTACACCTTC. The chain carries TRBV20-1 and TRBJ1-2; D gene uncertain. Germline-derived CDR1 and CDR2 are DFQATT and SNEGSKA (reference sequence). This CDR3 spans 11 amino acids. V shed 3 bases and J shed 7 bases, with 9 bases lying between them.

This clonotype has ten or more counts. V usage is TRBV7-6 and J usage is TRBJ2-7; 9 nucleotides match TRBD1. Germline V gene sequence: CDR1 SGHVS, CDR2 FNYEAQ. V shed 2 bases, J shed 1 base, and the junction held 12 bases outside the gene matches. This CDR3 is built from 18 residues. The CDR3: CASSLRAWGQGMSYEQYF. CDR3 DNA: TGTGCCAGCAGCTTAAGGGCTTGGGGACAGGGTATGTCCTACGAGCAGTACTTC. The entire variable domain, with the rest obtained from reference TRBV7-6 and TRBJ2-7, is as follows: GAGVSQSPRYKVTKRGQDVALRCDPISGHVSLYWYRQALGQGPEFLTYFNYEAQQDKSGLPNDRFSAERPEGSISTLTIQRTEQRDSAMYRCASSLRAWGQGMSYEQYFGPGTRLTVT.

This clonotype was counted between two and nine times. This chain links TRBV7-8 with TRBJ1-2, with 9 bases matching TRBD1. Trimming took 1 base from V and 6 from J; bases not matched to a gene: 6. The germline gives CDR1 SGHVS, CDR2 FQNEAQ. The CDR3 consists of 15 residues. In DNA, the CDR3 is TGTGCCAGCAGCTTAGTCCGGGACAGGGAGGATGGCTACACCTTC. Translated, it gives CASSLVRDREDGYTF.

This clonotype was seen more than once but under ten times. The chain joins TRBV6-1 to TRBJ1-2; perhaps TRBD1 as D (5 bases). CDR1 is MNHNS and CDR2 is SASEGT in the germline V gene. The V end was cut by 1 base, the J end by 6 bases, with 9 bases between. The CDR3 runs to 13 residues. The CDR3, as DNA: TGTGCCAGCAGTGAAGGGGGGTTGCATGGCTACACCTTC. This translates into CASSEGGLHGYTF.

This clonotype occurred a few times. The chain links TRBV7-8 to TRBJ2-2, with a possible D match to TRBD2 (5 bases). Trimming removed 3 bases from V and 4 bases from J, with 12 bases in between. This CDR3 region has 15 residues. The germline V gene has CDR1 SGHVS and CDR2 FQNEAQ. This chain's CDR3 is CASSFGLGGTGELFF. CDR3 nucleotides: TGTGCCAGCAGCTTCGGTCTAGGAGGCACCGGGGAGCTGTTTTTT.

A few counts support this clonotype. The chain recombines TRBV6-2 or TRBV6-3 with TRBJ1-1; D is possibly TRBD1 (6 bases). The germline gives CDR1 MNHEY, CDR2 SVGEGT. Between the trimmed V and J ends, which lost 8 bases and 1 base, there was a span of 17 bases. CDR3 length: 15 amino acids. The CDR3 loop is CASEGGGSSNTEAFF. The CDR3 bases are TGTGCCAGCGAAGGGGGGGGGTCCTCGAACACTGAAGCTTTCTTT.

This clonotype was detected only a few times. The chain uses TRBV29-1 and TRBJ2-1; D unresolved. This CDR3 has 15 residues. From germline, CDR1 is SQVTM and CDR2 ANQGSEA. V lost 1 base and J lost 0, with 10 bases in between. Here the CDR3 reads CSVEGPQSSYNEQFF. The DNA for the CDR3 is TGCAGCGTTGAAGGTCCACAGAGCTCCTACAATGAGCAGTTCTTC.

CDR3 in amino acids: CASIQKEHDEQFF. The DNA for the CDR3 is TGTGCCAGCATCCAAAAGGAACATGATGAGCAGTTCTTC. The chain couples TRBV7-6 to TRBJ2-1, with D unresolved. The CDR3 spans 13 residues. The germline V gene encodes CDR1 SGHVS and CDR2 FNYEAQ. Trimming stripped 7 bases from V and 8 bases from J, with 15 bases between.

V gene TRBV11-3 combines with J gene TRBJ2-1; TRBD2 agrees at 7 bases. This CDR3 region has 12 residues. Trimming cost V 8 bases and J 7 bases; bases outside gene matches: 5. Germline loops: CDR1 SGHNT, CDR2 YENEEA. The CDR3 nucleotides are TGTGCCAGCGGGGACGGGGGGAATGAGCAGTTCTTC. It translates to CASGDGGNEQFF.